The 28 T cell receptor beta chains given below trace back to one sample, sequenced in a study of T-cell reconstitution after alpha-beta-depleted transplantation in children. As it was prepared, the TCRbeta library received unique molecular identifiers. TCRdb reanalysed the PCR reads using MiXCR and keeps one entry per CDR3 protein. In the table there are 350,000 to 400,000 distinct CDR3 sequences, roughly 20% of which are singletons. Here the sequenced sample was PBMCs from the stem cell graft donor, taken from the stem cell graft. The receptors were sampled from a human donor who donated a stem cell graft to a child with acute myeloid leukemia.

This clonotype has only a few counts. The chain links TRBV20-1 to TRBJ2-1, with 8 bases that match TRBD2. V dropped 1 base and J dropped 2; count of bases not matched to a gene: 4. The CDR3 has 15 amino acids. Germline assignment: CDR1 DFQATT and CDR2 SNEGSKA (reference sequence). In DNA, the CDR3 is TGCAGTGCTAGAGGAGCGGGAGACCCCTACAATGAGCAGTTCTTC. Encoded protein: CSARGAGDPYNEQFF.

CDR3 bases: TGTGCCAGCAGCTTACTCAGGGGTAATTCACCCCTCCACTTT. Amino acid sequence: CASSLLRGNSPLHF. This chain connects TRBV11-3 to TRBJ1-6; a weak D match, TRBD1 (6 bases). Per germline, CDR1 SGHNT and CDR2 YENEEA. This CDR3 contains 14 residues. Trimming took off 2 bases at V and 6 bases at J, with 8 bases between the two ends.

This clonotype has more than one count but fewer than ten. This chain joins TRBV24-1 and TRBJ2-1, with a weak D call TRBD1 (6 bases). The CDR3 is made up of 14 amino acids. CDR1 is KGHDR, CDR2 SFDVKD, per germline. V was clipped by 9 bases and J by 5 bases, with 16 bases between them. CDR3 sequence: CATSDRSRHNEQFF. DNA for the CDR3: TGTGCCACCTCTGACAGGTCCAGGCACAATGAGCAGTTCTTC.

J is TRBJ2-1 and V is TRBV12-3 or TRBV12-4, with D tentatively TRBD1 or TRBD2 (5 bases each). The CDR3 extends over 16 amino acids. V was cut by 6 bases and J by 3 bases, with 18 bases left in between. CDR3 bases: TGTGCCAGCAGCCCTGGTTCTGGGGGATACTACAATGAGCAGTTCTTC. It codes for CASSPGSGGYYNEQFF.

This chain uses TRBV4-1 with TRBJ1-4; D gene ambiguous. The V and J ends lost 1 base and 8 bases respectively, with 14 bases between them. In germline, CDR1 is MGHRA, CDR2 YSYEKL. CDR3 length: 15 residues. The CDR3 reads CASSQGVGSREKLFF. The CDR3 DNA reads TGCGCCAGCAGCCAAGGGGTAGGGAGTCGAGAAAAACTGTTTTTT.

This chain's CDR3 is CASSPQGASYEQYF. Here the CDR3 DNA reads TGTGCCAGCTCACCACAGGGGGCCTCCTACGAGCAGTACTTC. The chain joins TRBV18 to TRBJ2-7, with 7 bases that match TRBD1. V trimming: 1 base; J trimming: 0 bases; junction bases outside the gene matches: 0. Germline V gene data show CDR1 as KGHSH and CDR2 as LQKENI. This CDR3 spans 14 amino acids.

The V and J genes are TRBV12-3 or TRBV12-4 and TRBJ2-1; D is unclear. The ends were cut back, 3 bases at V and 6 bases at J, with 18 bases in the middle. There are 16 residues in the CDR3. The CDR3: CASSLYSLVPGNEQFF. The CDR3 nucleotides are TGTGCCAGCAGTTTGTACTCTCTCGTCCCCGGCAATGAGCAGTTCTTC.

This clonotype occurred many times. J is TRBJ2-7 and V is TRBV20-1; 10 nucleotides match TRBD2. V lost 3 bases, J lost 2 bases, and 4 bases stayed unmatched. The CDR3 runs to 14 residues. From germline, CDR1 is DFQATT and CDR2 SNEGSKA (reference sequence). Here the CDR3 reads CSARGLARPYEQYF. CDR3 DNA: TGCAGTGCTAGGGGACTAGCGAGACCCTACGAGCAGTACTTC.

There are a few counts of this clonotype. The genes are TRBV6-5 and TRBJ2-1, with D perhaps TRBD2 (6 bases). Trimming pared 0 bases from V and 2 bases from J, leaving 11 bases between. The length of the CDR3 is 16 residues. Germline values: CDR1 MNHEY, CDR2 SVGAGI. CDR3 in DNA: TGTGCCAGCAGTTACTCTTTAGCGGTACCCTACAATGAGCAGTTCTTC. Translation gives CASSYSLAVPYNEQFF.

This clonotype has at least ten counts. V is TRBV12-3 or TRBV12-4 and J is TRBJ2-5; 7 nucleotides align to TRBD1. There are 13 residues in the CDR3. V shed 6 bases, J shed 4 bases, and the junction held 5 bases outside the gene matches. The CDR3 bases are TGTGCCAGCAGGACCGGGACAGCAGAGACCCAGTACTTC. Encoded protein: CASRTGTAETQYF.

The CDR3 reads CSVKQVYEQYF. The CDR3 DNA reads TGCAGCGTGAAACAGGTTTACGAGCAGTACTTC. V gene TRBV29-1 combines with J gene TRBJ2-7; possibly TRBD1 for D (5 bases). Germline V lookup: CDR1 SQVTM, CDR2 ANQGSEA. The CDR3 has 11 amino acids. V shed 6 bases and J shed 4 bases, with 10 bases lying between them.

The table lists this clonotype with many counts. The chain is built from TRBV12-3 or TRBV12-4 and TRBJ2-7; perhaps TRBD1 as D (6 bases). The V end was cut by 5 bases, the J end by 0 bases, with 11 bases between. The CDR3 runs 14 residues. CDR3 region: CASSNRDTSYEQYF. CDR3 bases: TGTGCCAGCAGTAACCGGGACACCTCCTACGAGCAGTACTTC.

This clonotype was seen many times. The J gene is TRBJ2-1, the V gene TRBV11-2; D might be TRBD1 (5 bases). CDR3 length: 18 amino acids. Germline-derived CDR1 and CDR2 are SGHAT and FQNNGV. The V and J ends lost 4 bases and 10 bases respectively, with 29 bases between them. The CDR3 sequence is CASSSTLPAGPLRKEQFF. CDR3 nucleotide sequence: TGTGCCAGCAGCTCCACCCTCCCGGCAGGGCCCTTACGGAAGGAGCAGTTCTTC.

The CDR3 here is CASTWTDGPLHF. CDR3 bases: TGTGCCAGCACCTGGACAGATGGGCCCCTCCACTTT. The chain couples TRBV2 to TRBJ1-6; TRBD1 is a possible D gene (6 bases). The V end was cut by 7 bases, the J end by 13 bases, with 14 bases between. The CDR3 consists of 12 residues. Looked up from germline, CDR1 is SNHLY and CDR2 is FYNNEI. Full variable domain (remainder filled in from reference TRBV2 and TRBJ1-6): EPEVTQTPSHQVTQMGQEVILRCVPISNHLYFYWYRQILGQKVEFLVSFYNNEISEKSEIFDDQFSVERPDGSNFTLKIRSTKLEDSAMYFCASTWTDGPLHFGNGTRLTVT.

The chain is built from TRBV28 and TRBJ2-5; unclear D gene. Germline CDR1 MDHEN, CDR2 SYDVKM. This CDR3 spans 13 amino acids. The V and J ends lost 2 bases and 5 bases respectively, with 9 bases between them. This CDR3 is CASSLALPETQYF. The CDR3 DNA follows: TGTGCCAGCAGTTTAGCCCTCCCGGAGACCCAGTACTTC.

V gene TRBV7-9 combines with J gene TRBJ2-3, with TRBD2 matching over 8 bases. V was pared by 5 bases and J by 4 bases, with 8 bases of the junction left unmatched. CDR3 size: 15 residues. The germline V gene encodes CDR1 SEHNR and CDR2 FQNEAQ (reference sequence). Here the CDR3 reads CASSPAGAWSDTQYF. CDR3 nucleotide sequence: TGTGCCAGCAGCCCAGCGGGAGCCTGGTCAGATACGCAGTATTTT.

V and J are TRBV11-2 and TRBJ2-2, with 7 nucleotides matching TRBD2. This CDR3 is 18 amino acids long. Germline CDR1 SGHAT, CDR2 FQNNGV. J was trimmed by 2 bases and V by 5 bases; bases with no gene match: 14. CDR3 sequence reads: CASSLGGGRTRNTGELFF. CDR3 bases: TGTGCCAGCAGCCTAGGAGGCGGGAGAACGAGAAACACCGGGGAGCTGTTTTTT.

J is TRBJ1-2 and V is TRBV25-1, with a possible D match to TRBD1 (5 bases). This CDR3 has 13 residues. Germline lookup yields CDR1 MGHDK and CDR2 SYGVNS. The V gene lost 7 bases and the J gene lost 8 bases, with 17 bases spanning the gap. In nucleotides, the CDR3 is TGTGCCAGCAACCTCGGGCAGGGAGGAGGCTACACCTTC. As protein: CASNLGQGGGYTF.

The rearrangement joins TRBV28 to TRBJ2-7, with 8 bases matching TRBD2. Per the germline V gene, CDR1 is MDHEN and CDR2 is SYDVKM. J gave up 5 bases and V 4 bases, and 7 bases lay outside the gene matches. CDR3 length: 14 residues. The CDR3 DNA follows: TGTGCCAGCAGTTGGGGACTAGGCACAGACGAGCAGTACTTC. This sequence encodes CASSWGLGTDEQYF.

The chain carries TRBV5-4 and TRBJ2-1, with TRBD2 matching over 10 bases. With V trimmed by 0 bases and J by 4 bases, 4 bases remained unmatched. Germline V CDR1 and CDR2: SGHNT, YYREEE (reference sequence). The CDR3 is made up of 16 amino acids. CDR3 bases: TGTGCCAGCAGCTTGGAACCGGGACTAGCGTACAATGAGCAGTTCTTC. It yields the protein CASSLEPGLAYNEQFF.

The chain uses TRBV20-1 and TRBJ2-2, with TRBD2 matching over 7 bases. Germline V gene data show CDR1 as DFQATT and CDR2 as SNEGSKA (reference sequence). V lost 1 base, J lost 5 bases, and 7 bases stayed unmatched. The CDR3 spans 15 residues. CDR3 nucleotides: TGCAGTGCTAGAGTGGGAGGGCGGGCTACCGGGGAGCTGTTTTTT. It codes for CSARVGGRATGELFF.

The chain employs TRBV29-1 and TRBJ2-3; 8 positions agree with TRBD2. The CDR3 contains 14 residues. Per germline, CDR1 SQVTM and CDR2 ANQGSEA. The V and J ends lost 4 bases and 0 bases, in that order; junction bases with no gene match: 3. The CDR3 spells CSVVTGGSTDTQYF. As DNA, the CDR3 is TGCAGCGTTGTAACGGGAGGGAGCACAGATACGCAGTATTTT.

This clonotype was detected only a few times. This chain links TRBV15 with TRBJ2-2; the D is unclear. Trimming pared 7 bases from V and 0 bases from J, leaving 9 bases between. The CDR3 runs 14 residues. The germline V gene has CDR1 LNHNV and CDR2 YYDKDF (reference sequence). The CDR3 bases are TGTGCCACCAAGTCTAACGCGAACACCGGGGAGCTGTTTTTT. As protein: CATKSNANTGELFF.

This clonotype was recorded at least ten times. The rearrangement links TRBV6-2 or TRBV6-3 to TRBJ2-7, with 8 bases fitting TRBD2. The ends lost 3 bases at V and 4 bases at J; junction bases unmatched: 11. The germline gives CDR1 MNHEY, CDR2 SVGEGT. The CDR3 has 16 residues. CDR3 loop: CASSYASSGSRYEQYF. In nucleotides, the CDR3 is TGTGCCAGCAGTTATGCGTCGAGCGGGAGTAGATACGAGCAGTACTTC.

The gene calls are TRBV29-1 and TRBJ2-5, with D perhaps TRBD2 (6 bases). Germline V lookup: CDR1 SQVTM, CDR2 ANQGSEA. V was trimmed by 7 bases and J by 4 bases, leaving 19 bases between them. The CDR3 has 14 amino acids. Here the CDR3 DNA reads TGCAGCGCCGACGGACCCGGGGGAGTAGAGACCCAGTACTTC. Protein product: CSADGPGGVETQYF.

V and J are TRBV6-1 and TRBJ1-5; 7 bases are shared with TRBD1. Losses at the gene ends were 6 bases for V and 6 bases for J; bases not matched to a gene: 5. CDR1 is MNHNS and CDR2 is SASEGT in the germline V gene. The CDR3 length is 13 residues. CDR3 DNA: TGTGCCAGCAGCCACGACAGGGTTCAGCCCCAGCATTTT. It yields the protein CASSHDRVQPQHF.

The chain carries TRBV7-3 and TRBJ2-1; TRBD2 matches at 8 bases. The CDR3 sequence is 15 residues long. Germline-derived CDR1 and CDR2 are SGHTA and FQGTGA. J lost 6 bases, V lost 5 bases, and 9 bases had no gene match. The CDR3 DNA follows: TGTGCCAGCAGCCGCCGGACTAGCAGGGGCAATGAGCAGTTCTTC. Translated: CASSRRTSRGNEQFF.

There are a few counts of this clonotype. V is TRBV7-9 and J is TRBJ2-1; 8 bases are shared with TRBD2. The CDR3 spans 13 residues. V was clipped by 6 bases and J by 7 bases; unmatched bases: 5. Germline V gives CDR1 SEHNR, CDR2 FQNEAQ (reference sequence). This chain's CDR3 is CASRNPSGNEQFF. CDR3 nucleotide sequence: TGTGCCAGCAGAAATCCTAGCGGGAATGAGCAGTTCTTC.